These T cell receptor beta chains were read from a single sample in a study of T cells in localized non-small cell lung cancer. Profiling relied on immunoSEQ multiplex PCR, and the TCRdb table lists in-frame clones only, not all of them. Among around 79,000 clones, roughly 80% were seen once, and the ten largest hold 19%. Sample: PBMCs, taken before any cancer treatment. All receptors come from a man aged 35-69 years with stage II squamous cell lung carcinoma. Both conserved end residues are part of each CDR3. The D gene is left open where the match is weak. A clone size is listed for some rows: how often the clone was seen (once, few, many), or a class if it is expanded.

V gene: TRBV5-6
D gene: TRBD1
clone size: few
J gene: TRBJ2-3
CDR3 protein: CASSLGQGGTDTQYF
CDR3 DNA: TGTGCCAGCAGCTTGGGACAGGGGGGCACAGATACGCAGTATTTT

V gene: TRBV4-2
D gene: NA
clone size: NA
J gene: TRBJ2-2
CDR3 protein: CASSQGDLWRANTGELFF
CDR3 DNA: TGTGCCAGCAGCCAAGGGGACCTTTGGCGGGCGAACACCGGGGAGCTGTTTTTT

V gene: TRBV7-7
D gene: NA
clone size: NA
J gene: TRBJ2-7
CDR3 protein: CASSLEGESGEQYF
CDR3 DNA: TGTGCTAGCAGCCTTGAGGGGGAATCAGGCGAGCAGTACTTC

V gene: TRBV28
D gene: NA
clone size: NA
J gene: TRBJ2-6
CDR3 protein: CASSERDNFSGANVLTF
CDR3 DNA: TGTGCCAGCAGTGAAAGGGACAATTTCTCTGGGGCCAACGTCCTGACTTTC

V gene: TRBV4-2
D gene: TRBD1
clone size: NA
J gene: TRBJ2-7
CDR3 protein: CASSPRDRGPYEQYF
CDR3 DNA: TGTGCCAGCAGCCCCCGGGACAGGGGGCCCTACGAGCAGTACTTC

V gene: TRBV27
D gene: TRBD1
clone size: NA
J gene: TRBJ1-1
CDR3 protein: CASRRTGYGTEAFF
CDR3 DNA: TGTGCCAGCAGGAGGACAGGGTATGGCACTGAAGCTTTCTTT

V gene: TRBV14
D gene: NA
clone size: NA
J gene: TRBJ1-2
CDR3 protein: CASSQDLRHGYTF
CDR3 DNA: TGTGCCAGCAGCCAAGATCTCAGGCATGGCTACACCTTC

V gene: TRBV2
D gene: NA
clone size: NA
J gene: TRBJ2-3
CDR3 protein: CASSMTDTQYF
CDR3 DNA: TGTGCCAGCAGCATGACAGATACGCAGTATTTT

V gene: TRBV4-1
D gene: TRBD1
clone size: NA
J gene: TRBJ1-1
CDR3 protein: CASSQTGDGTEAFF
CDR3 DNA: TGCGCCAGCAGCCAAACAGGGGATGGCACTGAAGCTTTCTTT

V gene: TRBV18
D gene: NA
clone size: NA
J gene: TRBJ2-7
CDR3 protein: CASSASEGDTYEQYF
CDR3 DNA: TGTGCCAGCTCGGCAAGTGAAGGGGACACCTACGAGCAGTACTTC

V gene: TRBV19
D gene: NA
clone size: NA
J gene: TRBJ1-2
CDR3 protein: CASSSGAGGTFGYTF
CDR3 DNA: TGTGCCAGTAGTAGTGGGGCCGGGGGAACGTTTGGCTACACCTTC

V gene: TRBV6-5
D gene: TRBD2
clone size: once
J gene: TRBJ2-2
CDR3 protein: CASSYGLAGTGELFF
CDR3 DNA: TGTGCCAGCAGTTACGGCCTAGCGGGAACCGGGGAGCTGTTTTTT

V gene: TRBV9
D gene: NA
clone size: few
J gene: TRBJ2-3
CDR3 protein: CASSVRTSRDTQYF
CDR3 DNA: TGTGCCAGCAGCGTAAGGACCTCTAGAGATACGCAGTATTTT

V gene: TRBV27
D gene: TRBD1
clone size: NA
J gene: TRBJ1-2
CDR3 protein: CATSDPGQGAGYTF
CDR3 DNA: TGTGCCACCAGTGACCCGGGACAGGGGGCAGGCTACACCTTC

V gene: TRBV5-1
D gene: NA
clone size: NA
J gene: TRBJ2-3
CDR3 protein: CASSLGRIGTTDTQYF
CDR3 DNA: TGCGCCAGCAGCTTGGGTCGTATAGGGACCACAGATACGCAGTATTTT

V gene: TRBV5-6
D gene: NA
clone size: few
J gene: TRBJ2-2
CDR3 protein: CASSAGLTNTGELFF
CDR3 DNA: TGTGCCAGCAGCGCCGGTTTGACAAACACCGGGGAGCTGTTTTTT

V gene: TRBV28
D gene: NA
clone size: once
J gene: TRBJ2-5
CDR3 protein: CASRSLETQYF
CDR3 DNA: TGTGCCAGCAGGTCTCTGGAGACCCAGTACTTC

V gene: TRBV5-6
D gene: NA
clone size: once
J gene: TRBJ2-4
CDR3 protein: CASSLTGGVAKNIQYF
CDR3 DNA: TGTGCCAGCAGCTTGACCGGGGGCGTAGCCAAAAACATTCAGTACTTC

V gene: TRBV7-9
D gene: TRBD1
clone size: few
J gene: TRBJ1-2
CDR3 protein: CASSVGTGKGYTF
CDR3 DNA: TGTGCCAGCAGCGTGGGGACAGGAAAAGGCTACACCTTC

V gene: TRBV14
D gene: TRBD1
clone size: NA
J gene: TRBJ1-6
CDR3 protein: CASSRGTVNSPLHF
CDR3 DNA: TGTGCCAGCAGCCGAGGGACAGTTAATTCACCCCTCCACTTT

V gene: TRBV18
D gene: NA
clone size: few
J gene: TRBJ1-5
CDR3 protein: CASSNSRGRLYSNQPQHF
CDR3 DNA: TGTGCCAGCTCAAATAGCAGGGGTCGATTGTATAGCAATCAGCCCCAGCATTTT

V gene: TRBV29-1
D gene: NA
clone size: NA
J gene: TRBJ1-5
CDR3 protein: CSARDGVNQPQHF
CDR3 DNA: TGCAGCGCCCGGGACGGGGTCAATCAGCCCCAGCATTTT

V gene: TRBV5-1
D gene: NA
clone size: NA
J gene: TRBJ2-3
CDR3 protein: CASSFLTGSTDTQYF
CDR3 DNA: TGCGCCAGCAGCTTTCTGACAGGTAGCACAGATACGCAGTATTTT

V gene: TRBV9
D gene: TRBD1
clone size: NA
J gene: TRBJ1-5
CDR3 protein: CASSARGQSNQPQHF
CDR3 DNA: TGTGCCAGCAGCGCGAGGGGGCAGTCGAATCAGCCCCAGCATTTT

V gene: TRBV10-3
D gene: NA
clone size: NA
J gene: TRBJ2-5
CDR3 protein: CAISESPGETQYF
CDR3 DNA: TGTGCCATCAGTGAGTCGCCTGGAGAGACCCAGTACTTC

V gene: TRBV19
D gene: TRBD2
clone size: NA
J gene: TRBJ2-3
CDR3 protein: CASSKGGGSTDTQYF
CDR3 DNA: TGTGCCAGTAGTAAAGGCGGGGGGAGCACAGATACGCAGTATTTT

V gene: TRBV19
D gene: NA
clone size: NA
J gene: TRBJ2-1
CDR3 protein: CASSPSGRGDEQFF
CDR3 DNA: TGTGCCAGTAGTCCTAGTGGCCGAGGAGATGAGCAGTTCTTC

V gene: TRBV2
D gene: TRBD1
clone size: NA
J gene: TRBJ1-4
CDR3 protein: CASRGQGQRNEKLFF
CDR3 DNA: TGTGCCAGCAGGGGACAGGGGCAGCGAAATGAAAAACTGTTTTTT

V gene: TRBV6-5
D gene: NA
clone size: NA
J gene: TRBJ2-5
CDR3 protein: CASSYWQGMETQYF
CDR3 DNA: TGTGCCAGCAGTTACTGGCAGGGCATGGAGACCCAGTACTTC

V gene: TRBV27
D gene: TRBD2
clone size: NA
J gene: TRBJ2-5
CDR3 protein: CASSIREGQETQYF
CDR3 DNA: TGTGCCAGCAGTATCAGGGAGGGCCAAGAGACCCAGTACTTC

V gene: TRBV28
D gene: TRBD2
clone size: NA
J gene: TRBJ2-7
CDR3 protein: CASSRSGTPSYEQYF
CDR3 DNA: TGTGCCAGCAGCCGTAGCGGGACGCCCTCCTACGAGCAGTACTTC

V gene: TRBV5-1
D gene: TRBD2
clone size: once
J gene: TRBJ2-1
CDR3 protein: CASSLGLGGEPSYNEQFF
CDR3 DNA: TGCGCCAGCAGCTTGGGGCTTGGGGGGGAGCCCTCCTACAATGAGCAGTTCTTC

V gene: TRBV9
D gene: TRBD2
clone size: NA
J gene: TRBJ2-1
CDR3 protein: CASSYSSGGAYNEQFF
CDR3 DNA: TGTGCCAGCAGCTATTCGAGCGGGGGGGCTTACAATGAGCAGTTCTTC

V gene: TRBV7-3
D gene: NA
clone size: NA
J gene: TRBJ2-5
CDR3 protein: CASSSGVRETQYF
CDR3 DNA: TGTGCCAGCAGCTCCGGGGTCAGAGAGACCCAGTACTTC

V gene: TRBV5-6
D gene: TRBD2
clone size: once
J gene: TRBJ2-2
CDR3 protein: CASSLPLAGNTGELFF
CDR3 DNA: TGTGCCAGCAGCTTACCACTAGCGGGGAACACCGGGGAGCTGTTTTTT

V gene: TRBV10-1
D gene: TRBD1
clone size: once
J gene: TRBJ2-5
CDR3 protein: CASSEPPGGRGTSDQETQYF
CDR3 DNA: TGCGCCAGCAGTGAGCCCCCAGGGGGCAGGGGCACTTCGGACCAAGAGACCCAGTACTTC

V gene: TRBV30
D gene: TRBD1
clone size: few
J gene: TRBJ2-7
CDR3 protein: CALEEGTDEQYF
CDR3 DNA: TGTGCCTTGGAGGAAGGGACAGACGAGCAGTACTTC

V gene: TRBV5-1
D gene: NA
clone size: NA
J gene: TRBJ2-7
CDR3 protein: CASSGPYEQYF
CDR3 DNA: TGCGCCAGCAGCGGGCCCTACGAGCAGTACTTC

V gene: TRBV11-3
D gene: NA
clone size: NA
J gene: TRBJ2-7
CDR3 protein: CASRGGPAHEQYF
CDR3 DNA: TGTGCCAGCAGAGGGGGGCCCGCCCACGAGCAGTACTTC